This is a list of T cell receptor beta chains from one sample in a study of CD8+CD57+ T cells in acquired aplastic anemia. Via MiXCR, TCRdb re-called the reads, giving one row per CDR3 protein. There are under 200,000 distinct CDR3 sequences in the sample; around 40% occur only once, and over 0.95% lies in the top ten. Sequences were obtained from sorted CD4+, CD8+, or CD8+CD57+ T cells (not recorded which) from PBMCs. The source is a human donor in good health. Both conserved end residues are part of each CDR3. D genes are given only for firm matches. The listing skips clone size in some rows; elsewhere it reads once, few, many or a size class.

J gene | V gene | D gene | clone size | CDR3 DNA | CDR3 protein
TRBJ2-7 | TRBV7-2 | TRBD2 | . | TGTGCCAGCTCCGGACTAGCGACAAGATACGAGCAGTACTTC | CASSGLATRYEQYF
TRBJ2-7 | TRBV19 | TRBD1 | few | TGTGCCAGTAGTGACAGGACAGGCTACGAGCAGTACTTC | CASSDRTGYEQYF
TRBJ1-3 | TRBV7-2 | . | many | TGTGCCAGCAGCTTACTGTCAGGGGTGGGAAACACCATATATTTT | CASSLLSGVGNTIYF
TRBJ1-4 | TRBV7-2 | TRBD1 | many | TGTGCCAGCAGCCGGGGGACAGGGAACGAAAAACTGTTTTTT | CASSRGTGNEKLFF
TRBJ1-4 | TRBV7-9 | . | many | TGTGCCAGCAGCCCACAACGGAGTAGAACTAATGAAAAACTGTTTTTT | CASSPQRSRTNEKLFF
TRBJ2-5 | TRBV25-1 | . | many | TGTGCGGGGCTCGGGGGCCGTGACCAAGAGACCCAGTACTTC | CAGLGGRDQETQYF
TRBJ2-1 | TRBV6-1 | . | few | TGTGCCAGCAGTGTGCAACCGACCGGCAATGAGCAGTTCTTC | CASSVQPTGNEQFF
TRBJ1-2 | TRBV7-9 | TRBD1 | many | TGTGCCAGCAGCCCAGACCGGACAGGCCCGGGGGGCTACACCTTC | CASSPDRTGPGGYTF
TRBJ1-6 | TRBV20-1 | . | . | TGCAGTGCTAGAGACCGGACCCGAGGAAATTCACCCCTCCACTTT | CSARDRTRGNSPLHF
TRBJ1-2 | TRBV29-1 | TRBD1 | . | TGCAGCGTTGATTGGACAGGGGTTAACTATGGCTACACCTTC | CSVDWTGVNYGYTF
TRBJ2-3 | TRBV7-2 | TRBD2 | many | TGTGCCAGCAGCAAAAGACTAGCGGGAGGGCCAACAGATACGCAGTATTTT | CASSKRLAGGPTDTQYF
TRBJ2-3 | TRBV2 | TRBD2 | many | TGTGCCAGCAGTGACGCTCTAGCGGGGGCCACAGATACGCAGTATTTT | CASSDALAGATDTQYF
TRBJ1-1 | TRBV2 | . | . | TGTGCCAGCTCACCAGGTTTGAACACTGAAGCTTTCTTT | CASSPGLNTEAFF
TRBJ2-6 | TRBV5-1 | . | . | TGCGCCAGCAGCTTGGACCGGCCTGGGGCCAACGTCCTGACTTTC | CASSLDRPGANVLTF
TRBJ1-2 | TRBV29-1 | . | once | TGCAGCGGAGGAGACTGGACAGCGTATGGCTACACCTTC | CSGGDWTAYGYTF
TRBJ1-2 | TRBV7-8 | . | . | TGTGCCAGCAGCTTAGACGGTGCTAACTATGGCTACACCTTC | CASSLDGANYGYTF
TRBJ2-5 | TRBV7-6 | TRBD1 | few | TGTGCCAGCAGCTTATACAGGGGGAACTTGGAGACCCAGTACTTC | CASSLYRGNLETQYF
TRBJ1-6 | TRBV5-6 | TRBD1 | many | TGTGCCAGCAGCTTGGCCGGGACAGGGAATTCACCCCTCCACTTT | CASSLAGTGNSPLHF
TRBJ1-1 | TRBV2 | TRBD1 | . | TGCAGTGCCAGAGAACCGGGACAGCAAAACACTGAAGCTTTCTTT | CSAREPGQQNTEAFF
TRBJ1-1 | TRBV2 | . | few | TGTGCCACGATGGACACCACACACACTGAAGCTTTCTTT | CATMDTTHTEAFF
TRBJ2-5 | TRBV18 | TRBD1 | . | TGTGCCAGCTCGTGGGGGACAGGGGGCCAAGAGACCCAGTACTTC | CASSWGTGGQETQYF
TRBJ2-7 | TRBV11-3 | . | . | TGTGCCAGCAGCCGGGGGACAGAAACCTACGAGCAGTACTTC | CASSRGTETYEQYF
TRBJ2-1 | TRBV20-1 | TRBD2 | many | TGCAGTGCTCTTAGAACTAGCGGGGCCTACAATGAGCAGTTCTTC | CSALRTSGAYNEQFF
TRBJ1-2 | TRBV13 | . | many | TGTGCCAGCAGCTCCCTCGGGCTCTGGCTCCCTGGTGGCTACACCTTC | CASSSLGLWLPGGYTF
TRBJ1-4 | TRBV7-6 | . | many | TGTGCCAGCAGCTTAGGGGGAATCAAACAGGGAGACGAAAAACTGTTTTTT | CASSLGGIKQGDEKLFF
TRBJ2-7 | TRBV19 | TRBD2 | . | TGTGCCAGCCGAGCCTTGGGGGGGAACTACGAGCAGTACTTC | CASRALGGNYEQYF
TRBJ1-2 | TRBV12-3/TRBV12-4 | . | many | TGTGCCAGCAGCCTATTCGGTACGGGGTTACATGGCTACACCTTC | CASSLFGTGLHGYTF
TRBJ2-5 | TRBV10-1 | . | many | TGCGCCAGCAGTGAGTCGTCGGTGGGAGAGACCCAGTACTTC | CASSESSVGETQYF
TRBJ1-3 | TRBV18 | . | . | TGTGCCAGCTCACAGTCTAGAGGGCACGCTGGAAACACCATATATTTT | CASSQSRGHAGNTIYF
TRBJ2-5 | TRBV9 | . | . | TGTGCCAGCGCTCCCGGGTCACAAGAGACCCAGTACTTC | CASAPGSQETQYF
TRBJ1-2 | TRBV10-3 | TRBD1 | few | TGTGCCATTAGACCGGGACAGGGGGACTACACCTTC | CAIRPGQGDYTF
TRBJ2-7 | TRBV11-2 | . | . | TGTGCCAGCAGTCAACAGGGTAGGTGGGGGTCCTACGAGCAGTACTTC | CASSQQGRWGSYEQYF
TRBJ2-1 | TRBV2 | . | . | TGTGCCAGCAGCCAAAGCGTGGGCCTTTTCAATGAGCAGTTCTTC | CASSQSVGLFNEQFF
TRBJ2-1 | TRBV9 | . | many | TGTGCCAGCAGCGTAGAGGGGGGCAGCTACAATGAGCAGTTCTTC | CASSVEGGSYNEQFF
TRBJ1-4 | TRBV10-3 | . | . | TGTGCCATCAGTGTACTAACGAATGAAAAACTGTTTTTT | CAISVLTNEKLFF
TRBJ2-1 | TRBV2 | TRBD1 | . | TGTGCCAGCAGGGCCCCAGGGGGCATTTCCTACAATGAGCAGTTCTTC | CASRAPGGISYNEQFF
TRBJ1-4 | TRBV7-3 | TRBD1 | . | TGTGCCAGCAGTTGCTCGACTGGGACAGGGGTTTCCGTCGAAAAACTGTTTTTT | CASSCSTGTGVSVEKLFF
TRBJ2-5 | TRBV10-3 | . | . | TGTGCCATCAGTGAGGGGGGCAAGGGCCAGGAGACCCAGTACTTC | CAISEGGKGQETQYF
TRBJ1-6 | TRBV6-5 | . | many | TGTGCCAGCAGTTACCGTGGACAGTTACACTATAATTCACCCCTCCACTTT | CASSYRGQLHYNSPLHF
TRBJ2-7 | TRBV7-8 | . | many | TGTGCCAGCAGCTCCTCCCGGGGGGAGCAGTACTTC | CASSSSRGEQYF
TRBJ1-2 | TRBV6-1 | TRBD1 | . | TGTGCCAGCAGTCGTCAACAGGGGGCGACACTTAACTATGGCTACACCTTC | CASSRQQGATLNYGYTF
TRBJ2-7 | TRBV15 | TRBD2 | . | TGTGCCACCAGCTCGCGGACTAGCGGCTCCCCCGAGCAGTACTTC | CATSSRTSGSPEQYF
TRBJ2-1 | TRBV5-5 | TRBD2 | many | TGTGCCAGCAGCTTCGGACTAGCGGGGACCTACAATGAGCAGTTCTTC | CASSFGLAGTYNEQFF
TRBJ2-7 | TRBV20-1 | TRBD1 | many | TGCAGTGCTAGAGCCCGGGACAGGGGGCACCTGCAGTACTTC | CSARARDRGHLQYF
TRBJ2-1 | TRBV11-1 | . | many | TGTGCCAGCAGCTTAGCGCGCGGATTCAATGAGCAGTTCTTC | CASSLARGFNEQFF
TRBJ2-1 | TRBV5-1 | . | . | TGCGCCAGCAGCTTGGCGAACTTGGGTTACAATGAGCAGTTCTTC | CASSLANLGYNEQFF
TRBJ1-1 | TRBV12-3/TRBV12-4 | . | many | TGTGCCAGCAGCTCCAGCGGGGAGGCCACTGAAGCTTTCTTT | CASSSSGEATEAFF
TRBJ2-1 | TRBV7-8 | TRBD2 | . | TGTGCCAGCAGCCCTCTAGCGGGGGGACGGGAGCAGTTCTTC | CASSPLAGGREQFF
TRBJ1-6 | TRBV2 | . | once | TGTGCCAGCAGCAAAACAGGGTATGATTCACCCCTCCACTTT | CASSKTGYDSPLHF
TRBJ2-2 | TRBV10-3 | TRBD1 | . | TGTGCCATCAGTGATGACGACAGGGTTGGGACCGGGGAGCTGTTTTTT | CAISDDDRVGTGELFF
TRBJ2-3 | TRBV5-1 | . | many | TGCGCCAGCAGCTTGGGCGGGGGCGACTGGGATACGCAGTATTTT | CASSLGGGDWDTQYF
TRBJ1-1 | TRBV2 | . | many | TGTGCCAGCTCGGCAGGGTTATCGGCTCGTGCAGCTTTCTTT | CASSAGLSARAAFF
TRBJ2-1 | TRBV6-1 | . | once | TGTACCAGCAGGGGCTCCCGGGGGTCCAATGAGCAGTTCTTC | CTSRGSRGSNEQFF
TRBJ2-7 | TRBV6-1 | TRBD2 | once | TGTGCCAGCAGTGAACAGGCGGGAGCGGGCTACGAGCAGTACTTC | CASSEQAGAGYEQYF
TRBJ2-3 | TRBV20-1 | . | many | TGCAGTGCATCCGCGATGGCTAGCACAGATACGCAGTATTTT | CSASAMASTDTQYF